This T cell receptor beta chain was observed in a study of blood T cell repertoires in COVID-19. In the study overall: Sample material is recorded as cDNA or gDNA derived from T cells, B-cell-depleted T cells, or PBMCs.

As processed by the authors: Estimation of nucleated cell counts was performed using reference gene primer amplification. Method: immunoSEQ multiplex PCR; TCRdb's copy keeps in-frame clones and lacks some. V, J and clone size are taken as reported in that table, and D and trimming were inferred from the DNA itself. Here the sample spans 150,000 to 200,000 clones, 89% being singletons. Study members were between roughly 18 and 90 years old and lived in 24 US regions. This CDR3 has 16 residues. The ends were cut back, 5 bases at V and 0 bases at J, with 14 bases in the middle. Germline CDR1 is LNHNV and CDR2 is YYDKDF (reference sequence).

The rearrangement links TRBV15 to TRBJ2-1; no clear D gene. The TCR was taken from a woman aged 35 to 49 with acute COVID-19. Input material: PBMCs or T cells enriched from blood (not recorded which). CDR3 residues: CATSPTRSVSYNEQFF. CDR3 sequence (DNA): TGTGCCACCAGCCCCACGCGGTCCGTCTCCTACAATGAGCAGTTCTTC. Full variable domain (remainder filled in from reference TRBV15 and TRBJ2-1): DAMVIQNPRYQVTQFGKPVTLSCSQTLNHNVMYWYQQKSSQAPKLLFHYYDKDFNNEADTPDNFQSRRPNTSFCFLDIRSPGLGDTAMYLCATSPTRSVSYNEQFFGPGTRLTVL.